One sample yielded the 31 T cell receptor beta chains listed below, sequenced in a study of OX40 agonist ivuxolimab in advanced cancers. Measured with immunoSEQ multiplex PCR; TCRdb has only the in-frame clones, and not every one. The sample gives some 150,000 clones, 90% to 95% of which show up once; more than 0.8% is in the top ten. The material sequenced was CD4+ or CD8+ T cells sorted from blood, taken in a trial of the OX40 agonist ivuxolimab. These receptors were collected from an adult with an advanced solid tumor such as melanoma, head and neck, liver or kidney cancer.

The chain carries TRBV27 and TRBJ2-2; D is uncertain. CDR3 length equals 12 residues. Germline V gives CDR1 MNHEY, CDR2 SMNVEV (reference sequence). V shed 6 bases and J shed 2 bases, with 4 bases lying between them. CDR3 in DNA: TGTGCCAGCAGCTATAACACCGGGGAGCTGTTTTTT. Its translation is CASSYNTGELFF.

This CDR3 is CASSQDGRTPLHF. DNA for the CDR3: TGCGCCAGCAGCCAAGATGGGAGGACACCCCTCCACTTT. This chain uses TRBV4-3 with TRBJ1-6, with unresolved D. The V and J ends lost 0 bases and 11 bases respectively, with 8 bases between them. This CDR3 is 13 amino acids long. CDR1 LGHNA and CDR2 YSLEER come from the germline V gene.

The genes are TRBV5-1 and TRBJ1-2; a possible D gene is TRBD1 (5 bases). The CDR3 runs to 13 residues. CDR1 SGHRS and CDR2 YFSETQ come from the germline V gene. The V and J ends lost 2 bases and 3 bases respectively, with 8 bases between them. This chain's CDR3 is CASSFRADYGYTF. The CDR3 coding sequence is TGCGCCAGCAGCTTCAGGGCAGACTATGGCTACACCTTC.

This chain connects TRBV6-5 to TRBJ2-7; possible D gene TRBD1, 5 bases. The CDR3 runs 15 residues. Trimming stripped 6 bases from V and 2 bases from J, with 17 bases between. Looked up from germline, CDR1 is MNHEY and CDR2 is SVGAGI. The CDR3 bases are TGTGCCAGCAGCCTCACAGGACATAATACCTACGAGCAGTACTTC. Amino acids: CASSLTGHNTYEQYF.

The V gene is TRBV7-3, the J gene TRBJ2-3; D remains unclear. There are 12 residues in the CDR3. Between the trimmed V and J ends, which lost 3 bases and 5 bases, there was a span of 6 bases. CDR1 SGHTA and CDR2 FQGTGA come from the germline V gene. CDR3 nucleotides: TGTGCCAGCAGCTTGGCTTTAGATACGCAGTATTTT. As protein: CASSLALDTQYF.

The V and J genes are TRBV28 and TRBJ2-5, with TRBD2 as a possible D gene (7 bases). CDR3 length: 15 amino acids. Germline-derived CDR1 and CDR2 are MDHEN and SYDVKM. Between the trimmed V and J ends, which lost 6 bases and 2 bases, there was a span of 16 bases. The CDR3 DNA sequence: TGTGCCAGCAGAGGGGGGGGCGGGAGTCAAGAGACCCAGTACTTC. Protein product: CASRGGGGSQETQYF.

This clone was picked up a small number of times. The chain links TRBV2 to TRBJ1-1; tentatively, D is TRBD1 (5 bases). Trimming removed 11 bases at V and 1 base at J, with 20 bases between. CDR3 length equals 15 residues. From germline, CDR1 is SNHLY and CDR2 FYNNEI. CDR3 sequence: CASSRAIRENTEAFF. The CDR3 DNA sequence: TGTGCCTCCAGTCGGGCAATCAGGGAGAACACTGAAGCTTTCTTT.

V usage is TRBV5-6 and J usage is TRBJ1-5; 11 bases match TRBD1. The length of the CDR3 is 16 residues. The V gene end was trimmed by 3 bases and the J gene end by 6 bases; junction bases not matched to a gene: 8. Germline V gene sequence: CDR1 SGHDT, CDR2 YYEEEE. The CDR3 is CASSSTGTGGIQPQHF. The CDR3 DNA follows: TGTGCCAGCAGCTCAACGGGGACAGGGGGGATTCAGCCCCAGCATTTT.

This clone was counted once. The chain combines TRBV9 with TRBJ2-5; 11 positions match TRBD1. The CDR3 extends over 15 amino acids. Germline V lookup: CDR1 SGDLS, CDR2 YYNGEE. V was clipped by 4 bases and J by 4 bases; unmatched bases: 6. The CDR3 coding sequence is TGTGCCAGCAGCATTGGGACAGGGGGAGGAGAGACCCAGTACTTC. Translating it yields CASSIGTGGGETQYF.

The chain has TRBV6-6 and TRBJ2-7; 7 nucleotides match TRBD1. CDR3 size: 15 residues. After removal of 8 bases from V and 4 bases from J, the junction contained 14 bases not matched to a gene. CDR1 MNHNY and CDR2 SVGAGI come from the germline V gene (reference sequence). The CDR3 reads CASSGTALGSYEQYF. As DNA, the CDR3 is TGTGCCAGCTCCGGGACAGCCCTGGGGTCTTACGAGCAGTACTTC.

The chain links TRBV19 to TRBJ2-7, with 7 nucleotides matching TRBD2. Looked up from germline, CDR1 is LNHDA and CDR2 is SQIVND (reference sequence). The CDR3 length is 14 residues. The V segment lost 6 bases and the J segment 7 bases; nucleotides outside the gene matches: 12. CDR3 DNA: TGTGCCAGTAGCACCCTGATCCAGGGAGGGGAGCAGTACTTC. It is translated as CASSTLIQGGEQYF.

The gene calls are TRBV6-5 and TRBJ2-3; D might be TRBD2 (6 bases). The length of the CDR3 is 13 residues. Germline lookup yields CDR1 MNHEY and CDR2 SVGAGI. The V and J ends lost 11 bases and 1 base respectively, with 13 bases between them. This CDR3 reads CAGRRVGTDTQYF. In DNA, the CDR3 is TGTGCCGGGAGGAGGGTCGGCACAGATACGCAGTATTTT.

Here the CDR3 reads CASSLRERSPLHF. CDR3 DNA sequence: TGTGCCAGCAGCTTAAGGGAACGGTCACCCCTCCACTTT. V usage is TRBV7-9 and J usage is TRBJ1-6, with unresolved D. The length of the CDR3 is 13 residues. The germline V and J ends were trimmed by 2 bases and 10 bases, with 9 bases remaining between them. The germline V gene encodes CDR1 SEHNR and CDR2 FQNEAQ (reference sequence).

The chain joins TRBV28 to TRBJ2-1; no clear D gene. The CDR3 totals 15 residues. Trimming pared 6 bases from V and 1 base from J, leaving 13 bases between. From germline, CDR1 is MDHEN and CDR2 SYDVKM. CDR3 nucleotides: TGTGCCAGCAGCCCCCAGGTGGGGTCCTACAATGAGCAGTTCTTC. Translating gives CASSPQVGSYNEQFF.

The chain has TRBV27 and TRBJ1-2; no clear D gene. Trimming cost V 5 bases and J 3 bases, with 13 bases left between them. The CDR3 totals 14 residues. The germline gives CDR1 MNHEY, CDR2 SMNVEV (reference sequence). CDR3 protein: CASSLRTGYYGYTF. The CDR3 region has the DNA TGTGCCAGCAGTCTTCGGACGGGTTACTATGGCTACACCTTC.

The chain recombines TRBV4-3 with TRBJ2-7, with TRBD2 matching over 9 bases. This CDR3 region has 16 residues. The trim removed 0 bases at V and 3 bases at J, leaving 6 bases unmatched. Germline V lookup: CDR1 LGHNA, CDR2 YSLEER. In DNA, the CDR3 is TGCGCCAGCAGCCAAGATCTAGGCGGGGGGGGCTACGAGCAGTACTTC. Residues: CASSQDLGGGGYEQYF.

This chain connects TRBV7-9 to TRBJ1-3; 9 bases are shared with TRBD1. In germline, CDR1 is SEHNR, CDR2 FQNEAQ (reference sequence). The ends lost 1 base at V and 3 bases at J; junction bases unmatched: 7. The CDR3 runs to 17 residues. Here the CDR3 DNA reads TGTGCCAGCAGCTTAGTTACCGGGACAGGGAGTGGAAACACCATATATTTT. It codes for CASSLVTGTGSGNTIYF.

This rearrangement joins TRBV11-2 to TRBJ1-1; D perhaps matches TRBD1 (5 bases). The CDR3 has 13 residues. Per germline, CDR1 SGHAT and CDR2 FQNNGV. V dropped 3 bases and J dropped 5 bases, with 10 bases sitting between them. CDR3 nucleotides: TGTGCCAGCAGCTTTCAGGGCGGGACTGAAGCTTTCTTT. Residues: CASSFQGGTEAFF.

V usage is TRBV4-1 and J usage is TRBJ2-6; D may be TRBD1 (6 bases). Trimming pared 4 bases from V and 4 bases from J, leaving 11 bases between. CDR1 MGHRA and CDR2 YSYEKL come from the germline V gene. This CDR3 spans 15 amino acids. The CDR3: CASSLTGPGANVLTF. CDR3 sequence (DNA): TGCGCCAGCAGCCTAACAGGGCCCGGGGCCAACGTCCTGACTTTC.

The rearrangement uses TRBV11-2 and TRBJ1-6; D gene ambiguous. The V and J ends lost 0 bases and 9 bases respectively, with 21 bases between them. The CDR3 consists of 18 residues. Germline values: CDR1 SGHAT, CDR2 FQNNGV. CDR3 sequence reads: CASSLDRSFPDRVSPLHF. For the CDR3, the DNA is TGTGCCAGCAGCTTAGATAGATCATTCCCCGATCGGGTTTCACCCCTCCACTTT.

In DNA form, the CDR3 reads TGTGCCAGCTCACCACCTGGGACAGATGGAAACACCGGGGAGCTGTTTTTT. Its translation is CASSPPGTDGNTGELFF. This chain joins TRBV18 and TRBJ2-2; 7 positions match TRBD1. V trimming: 0 bases; J trimming: 2 bases; junction bases outside the gene matches: 6. This CDR3 is built from 17 residues. Germline V gene lookup returns CDR1 KGHSH and CDR2 LQKENI.

The gene calls are TRBV5-6 and TRBJ2-5; possible D gene TRBD1, 8 bases. The CDR3 totals 16 residues. Germline values: CDR1 SGHDT, CDR2 YYEEEE. The ends were cut back, 0 bases at V and 2 bases at J, with 14 bases in the middle. DNA of the CDR3: TGTGCCAGCAGCTTGGTAGGACAGGGAGGGCAAGAGACCCAGTACTTC. It translates to CASSLVGQGGQETQYF.

The chain combines TRBV6-1 with TRBJ2-7, with D perhaps matching TRBD2 (5 bases). The germline V and J ends were trimmed by 4 bases and 6 bases, with 13 bases remaining between them. The CDR3 has 13 amino acids. Germline assignment: CDR1 MNHNS and CDR2 SASEGT. The chain's CDR3 is CASSVEARGEQYF. In DNA form, the CDR3 reads TGTGCCAGCAGTGTGGAGGCCCGGGGCGAGCAGTACTTC.

This rearrangement joins TRBV6-5 to TRBJ1-6; D unclear. V gave up 7 bases and J gave up 7 bases, with 8 bases separating them. The CDR3 has 12 amino acids. The germline CDR1 and CDR2 sequences are MNHEY and SVGAGI. CDR3 nucleotide sequence: TGTGCCAGCACCTCGGGGAATTCACCCCTCCACTTT. It specifies CASTSGNSPLHF.

This clone is a singleton in its sample. The chain links TRBV7-8 to TRBJ1-1; a weak D match, TRBD1 (5 bases). The V gene lost 5 bases and the J gene lost 5 bases, with 15 bases spanning the gap. The CDR3 loop spans 14 amino acids. Germline loops: CDR1 SGHVS, CDR2 FQNEAQ. The DNA of the CDR3 is TGTGCCAGCAGCAGCCAGGGAAGTTATACTGAAGCTTTCTTT. This sequence encodes CASSSQGSYTEAFF.

The V and J genes are TRBV11-2 and TRBJ1-1; D may be TRBD1 (6 bases). The CDR3 extends over 14 amino acids. From germline, CDR1 is SGHAT and CDR2 FQNNGV. Trimming removed 5 bases at V and 1 base at J, with 11 bases between. CDR3 sequence: CASSPGHPNTEAFF. As DNA, the CDR3 is TGTGCCAGCAGCCCGGGACACCCGAACACTGAAGCTTTCTTT.

The chain joins TRBV6-4 to TRBJ1-2; TRBD1 might be the D (5 bases). This CDR3 is built from 13 residues. With 6 bases removed from V and 4 bases from J, the gap between germline ends came to 12 bases. Germline V gene sequence: CDR1 MRHNA, CDR2 SNTAGT. The CDR3 DNA reads as TGTGCCAGCAGCGCCGGGGGAGGCTATGGCTACACCTTC. This codes for CASSAGGGYGYTF.

V usage is TRBV11-2 and J usage is TRBJ2-5, with D possibly being TRBD2 (5 bases). This CDR3 comprises 13 residues. The V and J ends lost 5 bases and 5 bases respectively, with 12 bases between them. In germline, CDR1 is SGHAT, CDR2 FQNNGV. For the CDR3, the DNA is TGTGCCAGCAGCACTAGTCCCCCTGAGACCCAGTACTTC. This codes for CASSTSPPETQYF.

CDR3 nucleotides: TGCGCCAGCAGAAAAGACAGGGGGGAGGAGGAGCTGTTTTTT. Translated, it gives CASRKDRGEEELFF. This chain joins TRBV10-2 and TRBJ2-2, with 9 bases fitting TRBD1. The V segment lost 6 bases and the J segment 10 bases; nucleotides outside the gene matches: 9. The CDR3 consists of 14 residues. The germline gives CDR1 WSHSY, CDR2 SAAADI.

The chain uses TRBV5-1 and TRBJ2-7; D unresolved. Germline V gene lookup returns CDR1 SGHRS and CDR2 YFSETQ. Trimming took off 0 bases at V and 4 bases at J, with 14 bases between the two ends. This CDR3 is 15 amino acids long. CDR3 coding DNA: TGCGCCAGCAGCTTGGCGCATGCAAAGGATTACGAGCAGTACTTC. This translates into CASSLAHAKDYEQYF.

The chain couples TRBV5-8 to TRBJ1-2; no firm D call. The CDR3 is 12 residues long. V was trimmed by 1 base and J by 8 bases, leaving 9 bases between them. The germline CDR1 and CDR2 sequences are SGHTS and YDEGEE. The CDR3 protein is CASSLRRGGYTF. The CDR3 bases are TGTGCCAGCAGCTTGAGGAGAGGGGGCTACACCTTC.